The text below deals with one T cell receptor (beta chain). As yet, its antigen is unknown. TCRdb's table, derived via immunoSEQ multiplex PCR, lists solely in-frame clones and lacks some. The repertoire includes fewer than 60,000 clones, over 60% of them detected once, and about 3.5% sits in the top ten. Germline V gene sequence: CDR1 MDHEN, CDR2 SYDVKM. CDR3 length: 15 amino acids. V lost 5 bases to trimming and J lost 4 bases; unmatched junction nucleotides: 9. This sample was taken from a study of PD-1 blockade in mismatch repair-deficient tumors. Study-level information: Enrolled about 2012-2016, patients had progressing, pretreated mismatch repair-deficient cancers of 12 to 13 types. Study conclusions and caveats: Tumor-resident clones, often undetectable pretreatment in blood, expanded then contracted after pembrolizumab.

TCRs were sequenced from a few patients responding to pembrolizumab. The receptor was isolated from an adult with mismatch repair-deficient cancer. The sequenced sample was PBMCs, obtained before pembrolizumab treatment. The J gene is TRBJ2-7, the V gene TRBV28; 9 bases line up with TRBD1. CDR3 amino acids: CASSASGTGSYEQYF. The CDR3 coding sequence is TGTGCCAGCAGTGCCTCCGGGACAGGGTCGTACGAGCAGTACTTC.